This T cell receptor (beta chain) was identified in a study of Ad26.COV2.S vaccination and SARS-CoV-2 variants. The treatment: around 19 received Ad26.COV2.S at low or high dose, single or two shots; about 5 received placebo; per-sample allocation not given. Sampling took place 63 days after the first vaccine or placebo injection. The ends were cut back, 2 bases at V and 0 bases at J, with 10 bases in the middle. Germline V gene lookup returns CDR1 SGHRS and CDR2 YFSETQ. The length of the CDR3 is 15 residues. Produced via immunoSEQ multiplex PCR; TCRdb's table is partial and in-frame only. The sample shows about 350,000 clones, 85% to 90% of them seen only once.

The sequencing used peripheral blood, collected in a trial of Ad26.COV2.S vaccine versus placebo. The genes are TRBV5-1 and TRBJ2-3; weak D call: TRBD2 (6 bases). The clonotype comes from a person aged 18-65 years who received the Ad26.COV2.S COVID-19 vaccine or a placebo. The chain's CDR3 is CASSFGGSSTDTQYF. The DNA of the CDR3 is TGCGCCAGCAGCTTTGGGGGGTCTAGCACAGATACGCAGTATTTT.